This T cell receptor (beta chain) was recovered during a study of tumor-infiltrating lymphocytes in primary liver carcinoma. Across the whole study: The study included patients who were men and women aged 30 to 69 years. Yields of productive TCRbeta reads ranged from roughly 3.65 to 7.5 million per sample and were similar across tissue types.

From 450 to 550 ng total RNA, TCR beta cDNA was generated with a primer in the constant region. Libraries for TCR beta were built through three nested multiplex PCR rounds, which together made up a slightly modified ARM-PCR procedure. Rounds one and two of PCR, each of 10 cycles, were primed with TRBV1-TRBV30 forward primers and a C-beta reverse primer. MiXCR was run by TCRdb on the multiplex PCR reads, yielding one entry per CDR3 protein. The sample gives approximately 340,000 distinct CDR3 sequences, 65% of which show up once; 5% to 6.5% is in the top ten. Germline CDR1 reads SGHAT; CDR2 reads FQNNGV. This CDR3 has 13 residues. Trimming cost V 1 base and J 8 bases, with 8 bases left between them. It was unsorted whole blood that yielded blood RNA, and germline DNA was also extracted. Prior to the surgical procedure, roughly 4.2 milliliters of peripheral blood were collected. With respect to this clonotype: What it binds is not known.

Whole-study results and caveats: Tumor region pairs overlapped more than did tumor-adjacent and tumor-blood pairs.

This TCR came from a man aged 35-49 years with primary liver carcinoma and hepatitis B virus infection. The V gene is TRBV11-2, the J gene TRBJ2-2; D not resolved. Material for sequencing was peripheral blood. CDR3 sequence: CASSLVHGGELFF. CDR3 nucleotides: TGTGCCAGCAGCTTAGTCCATGGTGGGGAGCTGTTTTTT.